This TCR beta chain was sequenced in a study of Tregs in tolerant kidney transplant recipients. This table comes from immunoSEQ multiplex PCR, and its TCRdb copy is limited to in-frame clones, with some not included. The table shows roughly 120,000 clones, with 85% to 95% occurring only once. V was pared by 0 bases and J by 2 bases, with 8 bases between. From germline, CDR1 is LNHNV and CDR2 YYDKDF (reference sequence). The CDR3 sequence is 14 residues long. The TCR was taken from a human donor in good health. Sequenced input: CD4+ T cells from blood. The V gene is TRBV15, the J gene TRBJ2-7; possibly TRBD2 for D (5 bases). CDR3 DNA sequence: TGTGCCACCAGCAGAGAGAGGGTTGCCTACGAGCAGTACTTC. Protein: CATSRERVAYEQYF.